This is a list of T cell receptor beta chains from one sample in a study of naive and memory T cell subsets. TCRdb ran MiXCR on the 5' RACE reads and lists one entry per CDR3 protein. The top ten hold roughly 9.8% of the sample, which has around 56,000 distinct CDR3 sequences, about 8.3% seen once. Source of these receptors: a female donor in good health. Each CDR3 is given with its conserved first and last residue.

j_call | v_call | cdr3_aa
TRBJ1-3 | TRBV20-1 | CSASPMTGGRNTIYF
TRBJ2-7 | TRBV19 | CASTWGHSSSYEQYF
TRBJ1-5 | TRBV7-9 | CATEVGNQPQHF
TRBJ2-3 | TRBV12-3/TRBV12-4 | CASSPPTSETAYTQYF
TRBJ1-3 | TRBV30 | CAWSCGNTIYF
TRBJ2-3 | TRBV4-3 | CASSQGGASTDTQYF
TRBJ1-2 | TRBV12-3/TRBV12-4 | CASSPGTRSLQRGYTF
TRBJ1-5 | TRBV12-3/TRBV12-4 | CASSPGGRGNQPQHF
TRBJ1-6 | TRBV3-1 | CASSPNLRGGGSPLHF
TRBJ1-2 | TRBV7-2 | CASSLSNNYGYTF
TRBJ2-7 | TRBV7-9 | CASSLVSAGIYEQYF
TRBJ1-5 | TRBV25-1 | CASSAAGQPQHF
TRBJ2-1 | TRBV4-1 | CASSPTGNEQFF
TRBJ2-3 | TRBV7-2 | CASSLEPGSTDTQYF
TRBJ1-1 | TRBV4-1 | CASVGGRTEAFF
TRBJ2-1 | TRBV6-5 | CASSYSQDSSYNEQFF
TRBJ2-7 | TRBV4-3 | CASSQEPRYEQYF
TRBJ2-3 | TRBV28 | CASKLGGILTDTQYF
TRBJ2-1 | TRBV10-2 | CASSAGFHNEQFF
TRBJ1-2 | TRBV19 | CASSFGLQDSGYTF
TRBJ2-7 | TRBV11-2 | CASSSVWATVEQYF
TRBJ1-1 | TRBV5-1 | CASSLSSELEAFF
TRBJ1-4 | TRBV7-2 | CASSSGEEKLFF
TRBJ2-2 | TRBV6-5 | CASSPEGQGTGELFF
TRBJ2-2 | TRBV6-2/TRBV6-3 | CASSYRFGGELFF
TRBJ2-5 | TRBV5-1 | CASSLYGTDQETQYF
TRBJ2-1 | TRBV29-1 | CSVTGSFAYNEQFF
TRBJ2-1 | TRBV12-3/TRBV12-4 | CASTRTSPGNEQFF
TRBJ2-3 | TRBV20-1 | CSARAGGGGHSTDTQYF
TRBJ1-4 | TRBV20-1 | CSALWQGDEKLFF
TRBJ1-1 | TRBV6-6 | CACTPGQGTEAFF
TRBJ2-5 | TRBV4-1 | CASSQQGSRSPQYF
TRBJ2-7 | TRBV4-1 | CASSQAPQGAYEQYF
TRBJ2-7 | TRBV12-3/TRBV12-4 | CASSLGLPYEQYF
TRBJ2-7 | TRBV7-2 | CASSPGGKYEQYF
TRBJ2-1 | TRBV6-2/TRBV6-3 | CASSYPRQGIDEQFF
TRBJ1-1 | TRBV6-2/TRBV6-3 | CASRAMREGTEAFF
TRBJ1-5 | TRBV6-2/TRBV6-3 | CASSYKAEHQPQHF
TRBJ2-1 | TRBV20-1 | CSASSGGAPYNEQFF
TRBJ1-1 | TRBV27 | CASGTTGVGTEAFF
TRBJ2-2 | TRBV20-1 | CSARDYLNTGELFF
TRBJ2-3 | TRBV20-1 | CSAGGGTSGGTDTQYF
TRBJ2-5 | TRBV9 | CASSVAPSGPINQYF
TRBJ2-1 | TRBV3-1 | CASSRSGGAYNEQFF
TRBJ2-1 | TRBV19 | CASSRLAGGGNEQFF
TRBJ2-3 | TRBV6-6 | CASSLGTATDTQYF
TRBJ1-2 | TRBV4-1 | CASSQPGDSYGYTF
TRBJ2-7 | TRBV5-1 | CASSLAPSGSYEQYF